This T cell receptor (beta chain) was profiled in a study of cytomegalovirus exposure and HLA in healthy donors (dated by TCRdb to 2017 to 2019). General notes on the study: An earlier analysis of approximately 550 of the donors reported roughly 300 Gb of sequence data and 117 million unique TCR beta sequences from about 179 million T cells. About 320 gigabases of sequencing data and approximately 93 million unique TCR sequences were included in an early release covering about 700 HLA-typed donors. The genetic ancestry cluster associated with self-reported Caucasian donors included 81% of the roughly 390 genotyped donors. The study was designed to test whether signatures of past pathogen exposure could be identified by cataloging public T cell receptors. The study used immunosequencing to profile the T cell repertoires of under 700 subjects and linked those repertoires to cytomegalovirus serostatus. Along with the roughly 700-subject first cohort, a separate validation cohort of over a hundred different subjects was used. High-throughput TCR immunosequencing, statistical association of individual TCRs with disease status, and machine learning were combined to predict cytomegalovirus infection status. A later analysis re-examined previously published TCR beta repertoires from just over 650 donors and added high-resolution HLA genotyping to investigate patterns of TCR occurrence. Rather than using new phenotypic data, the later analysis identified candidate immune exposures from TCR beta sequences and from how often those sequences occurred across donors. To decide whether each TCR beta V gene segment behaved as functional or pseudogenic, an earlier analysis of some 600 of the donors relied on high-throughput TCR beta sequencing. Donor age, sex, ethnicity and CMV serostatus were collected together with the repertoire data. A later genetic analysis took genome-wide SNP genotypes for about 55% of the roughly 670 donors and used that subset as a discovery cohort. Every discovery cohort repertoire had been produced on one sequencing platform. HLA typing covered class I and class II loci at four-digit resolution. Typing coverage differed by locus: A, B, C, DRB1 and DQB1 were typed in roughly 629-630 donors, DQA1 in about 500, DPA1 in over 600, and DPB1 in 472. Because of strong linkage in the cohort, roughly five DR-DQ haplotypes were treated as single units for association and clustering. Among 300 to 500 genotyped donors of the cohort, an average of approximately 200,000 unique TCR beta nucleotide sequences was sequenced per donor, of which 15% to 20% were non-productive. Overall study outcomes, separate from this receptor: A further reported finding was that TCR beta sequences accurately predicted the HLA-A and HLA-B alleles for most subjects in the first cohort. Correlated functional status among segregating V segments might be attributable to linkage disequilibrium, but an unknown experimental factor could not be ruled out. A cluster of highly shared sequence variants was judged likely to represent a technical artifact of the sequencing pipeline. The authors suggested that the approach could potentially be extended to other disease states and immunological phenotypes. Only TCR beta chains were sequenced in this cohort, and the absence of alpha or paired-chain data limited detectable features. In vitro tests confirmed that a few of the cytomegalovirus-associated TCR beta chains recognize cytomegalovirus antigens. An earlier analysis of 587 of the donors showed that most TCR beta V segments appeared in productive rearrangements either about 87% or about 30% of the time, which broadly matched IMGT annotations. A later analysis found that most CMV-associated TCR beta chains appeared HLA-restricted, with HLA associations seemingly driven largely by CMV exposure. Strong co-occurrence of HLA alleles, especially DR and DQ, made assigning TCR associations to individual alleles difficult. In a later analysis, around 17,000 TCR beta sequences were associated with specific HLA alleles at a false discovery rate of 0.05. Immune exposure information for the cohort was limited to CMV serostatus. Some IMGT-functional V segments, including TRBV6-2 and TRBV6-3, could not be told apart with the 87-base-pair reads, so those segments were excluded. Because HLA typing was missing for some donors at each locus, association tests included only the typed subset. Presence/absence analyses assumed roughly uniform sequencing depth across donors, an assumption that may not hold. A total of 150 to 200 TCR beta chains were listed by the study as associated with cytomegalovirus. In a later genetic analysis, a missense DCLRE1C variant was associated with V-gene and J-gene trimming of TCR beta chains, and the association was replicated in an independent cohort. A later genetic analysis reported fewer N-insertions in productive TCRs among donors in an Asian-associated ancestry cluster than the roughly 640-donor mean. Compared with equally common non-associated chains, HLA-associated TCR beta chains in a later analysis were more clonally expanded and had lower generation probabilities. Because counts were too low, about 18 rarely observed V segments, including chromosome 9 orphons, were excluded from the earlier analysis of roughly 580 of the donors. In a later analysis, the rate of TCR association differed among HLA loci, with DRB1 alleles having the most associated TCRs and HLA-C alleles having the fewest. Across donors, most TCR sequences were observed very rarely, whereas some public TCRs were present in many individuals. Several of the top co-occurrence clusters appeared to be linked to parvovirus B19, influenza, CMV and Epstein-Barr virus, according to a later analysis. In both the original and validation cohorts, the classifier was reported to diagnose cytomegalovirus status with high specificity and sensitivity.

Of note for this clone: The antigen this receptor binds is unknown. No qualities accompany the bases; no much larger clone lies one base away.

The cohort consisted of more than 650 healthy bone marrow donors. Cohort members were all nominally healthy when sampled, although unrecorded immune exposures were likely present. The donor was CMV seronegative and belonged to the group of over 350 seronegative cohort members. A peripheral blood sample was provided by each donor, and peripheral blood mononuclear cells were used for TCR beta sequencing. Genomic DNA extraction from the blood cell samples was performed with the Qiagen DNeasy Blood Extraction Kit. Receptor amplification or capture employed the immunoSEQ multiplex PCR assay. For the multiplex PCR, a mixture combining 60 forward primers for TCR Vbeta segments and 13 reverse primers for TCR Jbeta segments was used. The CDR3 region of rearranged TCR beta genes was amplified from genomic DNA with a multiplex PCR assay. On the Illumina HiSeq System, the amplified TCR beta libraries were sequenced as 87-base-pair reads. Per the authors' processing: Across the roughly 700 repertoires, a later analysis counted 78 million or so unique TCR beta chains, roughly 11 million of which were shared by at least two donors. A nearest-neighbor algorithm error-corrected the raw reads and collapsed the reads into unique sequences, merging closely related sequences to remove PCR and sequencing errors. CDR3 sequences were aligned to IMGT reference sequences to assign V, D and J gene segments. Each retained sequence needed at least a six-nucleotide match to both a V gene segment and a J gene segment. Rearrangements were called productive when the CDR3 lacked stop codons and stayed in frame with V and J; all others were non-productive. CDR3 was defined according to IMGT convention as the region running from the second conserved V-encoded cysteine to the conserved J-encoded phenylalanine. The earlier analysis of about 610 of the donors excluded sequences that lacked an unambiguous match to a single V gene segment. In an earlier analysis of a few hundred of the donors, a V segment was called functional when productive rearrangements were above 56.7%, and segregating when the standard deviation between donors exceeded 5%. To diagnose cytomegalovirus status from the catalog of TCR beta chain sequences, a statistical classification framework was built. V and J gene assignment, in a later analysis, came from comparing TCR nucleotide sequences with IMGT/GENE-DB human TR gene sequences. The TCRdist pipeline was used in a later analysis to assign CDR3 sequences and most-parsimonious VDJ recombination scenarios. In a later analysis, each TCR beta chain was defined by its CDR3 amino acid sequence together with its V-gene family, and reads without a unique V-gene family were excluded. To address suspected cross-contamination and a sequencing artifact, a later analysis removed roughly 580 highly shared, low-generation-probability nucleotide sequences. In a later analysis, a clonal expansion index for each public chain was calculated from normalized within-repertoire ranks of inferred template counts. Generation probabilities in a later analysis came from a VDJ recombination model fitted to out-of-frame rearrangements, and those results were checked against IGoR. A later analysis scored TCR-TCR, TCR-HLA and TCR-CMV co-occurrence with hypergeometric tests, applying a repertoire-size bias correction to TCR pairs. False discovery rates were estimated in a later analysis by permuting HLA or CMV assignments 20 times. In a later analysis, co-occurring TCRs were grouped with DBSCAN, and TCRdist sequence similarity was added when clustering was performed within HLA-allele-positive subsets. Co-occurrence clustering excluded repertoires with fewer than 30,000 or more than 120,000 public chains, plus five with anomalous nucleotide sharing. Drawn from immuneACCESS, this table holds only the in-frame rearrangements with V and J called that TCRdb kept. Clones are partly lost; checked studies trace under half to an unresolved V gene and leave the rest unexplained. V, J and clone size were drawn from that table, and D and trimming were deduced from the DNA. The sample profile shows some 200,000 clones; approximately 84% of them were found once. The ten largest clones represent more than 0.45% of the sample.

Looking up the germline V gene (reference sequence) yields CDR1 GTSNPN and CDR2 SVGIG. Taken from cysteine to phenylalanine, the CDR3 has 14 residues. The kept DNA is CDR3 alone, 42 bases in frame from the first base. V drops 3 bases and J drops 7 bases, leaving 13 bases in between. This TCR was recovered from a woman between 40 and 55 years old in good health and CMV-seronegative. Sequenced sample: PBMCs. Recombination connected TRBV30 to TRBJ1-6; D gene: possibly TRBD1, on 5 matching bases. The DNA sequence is TGTGCCTGGAGGGAGGGGTTCGGCAATTCACCCCTCCACTTT. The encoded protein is CAWREGFGNSPLHF.